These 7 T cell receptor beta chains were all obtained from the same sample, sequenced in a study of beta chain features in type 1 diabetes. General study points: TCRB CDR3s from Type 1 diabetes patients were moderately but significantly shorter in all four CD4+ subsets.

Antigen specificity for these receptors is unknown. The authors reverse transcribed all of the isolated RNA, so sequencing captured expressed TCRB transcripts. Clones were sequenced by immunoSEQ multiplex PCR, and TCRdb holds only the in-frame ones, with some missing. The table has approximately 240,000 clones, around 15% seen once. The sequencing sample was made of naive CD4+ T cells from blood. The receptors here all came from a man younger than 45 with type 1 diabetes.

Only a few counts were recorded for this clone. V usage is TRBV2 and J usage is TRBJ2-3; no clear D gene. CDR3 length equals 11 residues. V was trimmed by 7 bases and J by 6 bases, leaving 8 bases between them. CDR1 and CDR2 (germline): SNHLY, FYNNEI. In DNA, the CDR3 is TGTGCCAGCACCCCCGAGGATACGCAGTATTTT. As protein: CASTPEDTQYF.

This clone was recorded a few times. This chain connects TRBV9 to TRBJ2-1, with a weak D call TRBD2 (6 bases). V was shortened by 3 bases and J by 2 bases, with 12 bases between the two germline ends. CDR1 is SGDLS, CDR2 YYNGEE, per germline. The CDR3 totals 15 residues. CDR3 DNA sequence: TGTGCCAGCAGCGGAAATAGCGGCACCTACAATGAGCAGTTCTTC. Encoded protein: CASSGNSGTYNEQFF.

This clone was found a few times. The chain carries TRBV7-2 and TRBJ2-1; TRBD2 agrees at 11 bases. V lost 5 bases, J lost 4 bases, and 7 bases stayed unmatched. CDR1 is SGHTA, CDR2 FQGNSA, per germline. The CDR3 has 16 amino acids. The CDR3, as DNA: TGTGCCAGCAGCCCCCGACTAGCGGGGACATACAATGAGCAGTTCTTC. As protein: CASSPRLAGTYNEQFF.

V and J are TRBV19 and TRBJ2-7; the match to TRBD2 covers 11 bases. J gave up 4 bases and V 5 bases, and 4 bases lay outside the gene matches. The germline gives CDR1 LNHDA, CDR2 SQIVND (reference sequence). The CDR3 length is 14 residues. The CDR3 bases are TGTGCCAGTAGTCCACTAGCGGGAGAATACGAGCAGTACTTC. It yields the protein CASSPLAGEYEQYF.

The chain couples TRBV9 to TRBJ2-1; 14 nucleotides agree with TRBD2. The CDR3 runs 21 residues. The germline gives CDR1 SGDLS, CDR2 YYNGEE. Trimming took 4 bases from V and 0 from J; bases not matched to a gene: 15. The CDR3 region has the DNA TGTGCCAGCAGCCCGCGACTAGCGGGAGGGTCATATTCGAGCTCCTACAATGAGCAGTTCTTC. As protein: CASSPRLAGGSYSSSYNEQFF.

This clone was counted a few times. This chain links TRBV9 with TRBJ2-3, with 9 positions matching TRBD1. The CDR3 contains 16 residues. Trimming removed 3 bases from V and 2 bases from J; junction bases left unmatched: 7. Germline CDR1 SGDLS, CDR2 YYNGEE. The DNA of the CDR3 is TGTGCCAGCAGCGCAGGGGACAGGGCCAACACAGATACGCAGTATTTT. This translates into CASSAGDRANTDTQYF. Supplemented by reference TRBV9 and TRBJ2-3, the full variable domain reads DSGVTQTPKHLITATGQRVTLRCSPRSGDLSVYWYQQSLDQGLQFLIQYYNGEERAKGNILERFSAQQFPDLHSELNLSSLELGDSALYFCASSAGDRANTDTQYFGPGTRLTVL.

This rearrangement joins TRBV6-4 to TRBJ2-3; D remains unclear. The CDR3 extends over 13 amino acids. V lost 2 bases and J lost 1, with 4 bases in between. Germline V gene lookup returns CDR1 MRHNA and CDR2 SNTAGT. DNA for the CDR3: TGTGCCAGCAGTGACGTGGGCACAGATACGCAGTATTTT. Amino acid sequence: CASSDVGTDTQYF.